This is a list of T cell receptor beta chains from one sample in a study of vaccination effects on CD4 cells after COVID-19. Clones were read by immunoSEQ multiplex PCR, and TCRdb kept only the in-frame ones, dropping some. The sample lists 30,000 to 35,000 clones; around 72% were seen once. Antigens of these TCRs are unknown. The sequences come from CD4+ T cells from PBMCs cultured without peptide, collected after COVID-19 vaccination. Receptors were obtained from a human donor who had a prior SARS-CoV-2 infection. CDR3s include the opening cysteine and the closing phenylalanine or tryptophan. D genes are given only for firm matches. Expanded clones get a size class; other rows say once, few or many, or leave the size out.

TGTGCCAGCAGTTACGGAAGACAGGAGATATCCTACGAGCAGTACTTC CASSYGRQEISYEQYF - TRBJ2-7 - TRBV6-6
TGTGCCATCAGTGAGTCGTTAATAGGTGGAAATGGAAACACCATATATTTT CAISESLIGGNGNTIYF - TRBJ1-3 - TRBV10-3
TGTGCCAGCAGCGTGGGGGCCTGGCGGAGCTCCTACAATGAGCAGTTCTTC CASSVGAWRSSYNEQFF - TRBJ2-1 - TRBV9
TGTGCCAGCTCACCACAAGTAGCGGAAGAGACCCAGTACTTC CASSPQVAEETQYF - TRBJ2-5 - TRBV18
TGTGCCAGCGGACGGGACAGGGGCACCGGGGAGCTGTTTTTT CASGRDRGTGELFF few TRBJ2-2 TRBD1 TRBV27
TGCGCCAGCAGCTTCACCGGACAGGGAGGGCCCTCACCCCTCCACTTT CASSFTGQGGPSPLHF few TRBJ1-6 TRBD1 TRBV5-1
TGTGCCAGCAGCCCCCGGATGGGTACAGGGAACACTGAAGCTTTCTTT CASSPRMGTGNTEAFF - TRBJ1-1 - TRBV4-2
TGTGCCAGCAGTGACGCGGGGGCGGGGGGCTACACCTTC CASSDAGAGGYTF - TRBJ1-2 - TRBV2
TGTGCCACCAGCCTACAGGGGACAAGGAACAATGAGCAGTTCTTC CATSLQGTRNNEQFF - TRBJ2-1 TRBD1 TRBV15
TGTGCCAGCAGCTTAAGGCCGGGACAGGGAAATGACGAGCAGTACTTC CASSLRPGQGNDEQYF - TRBJ2-7 TRBD1 TRBV7-6
TGTGCCAGCAGCCGCTCGGTAAGAGAGACCCAGTACTTC CASSRSVRETQYF - TRBJ2-5 - TRBV11-3
TGTGCCAGCAGCTTAGAAGGGGGCGTAGAGCAGTACTTC CASSLEGGVEQYF - TRBJ2-7 TRBD1 TRBV11-3
TGTGCCAGCAGCGTCGAGGGCGGGATTGGCTACACCTTC CASSVEGGIGYTF - TRBJ1-2 - TRBV11-3
TGTGCCACCGGGGGAAGCACAGATACGCAGTATTTT CATGGSTDTQYF - TRBJ2-3 - TRBV24-1
TGTGCCAGCAGCCCTAGCCCCCGGGACAGCAACCCCTACGAGCAGTACTTC CASSPSPRDSNPYEQYF - TRBJ2-7 TRBD1 TRBV3-1/TRBV3-2